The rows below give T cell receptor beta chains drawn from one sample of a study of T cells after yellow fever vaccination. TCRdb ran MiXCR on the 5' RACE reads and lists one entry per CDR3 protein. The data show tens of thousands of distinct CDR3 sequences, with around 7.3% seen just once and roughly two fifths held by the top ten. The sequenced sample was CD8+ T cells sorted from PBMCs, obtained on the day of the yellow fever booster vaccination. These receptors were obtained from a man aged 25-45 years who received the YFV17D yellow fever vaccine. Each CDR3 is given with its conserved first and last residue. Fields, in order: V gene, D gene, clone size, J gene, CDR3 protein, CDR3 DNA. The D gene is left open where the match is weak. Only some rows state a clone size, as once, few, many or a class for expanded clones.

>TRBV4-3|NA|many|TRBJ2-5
CASSHRGDGHQETQYF
TGCGCCAGCAGCCATCGGGGCGACGGACACCAAGAGACCCAGTACTTC
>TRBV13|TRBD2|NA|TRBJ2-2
CASSLGLAGNTGELFF
TGTGCCAGCAGCCTCGGACTAGCGGGTAACACCGGGGAGCTGTTTTTT
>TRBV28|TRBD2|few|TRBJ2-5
CASSGLAGQETQYF
TGTGCCAGCTCGGGACTAGCGGGACAAGAGACCCAGTACTTC
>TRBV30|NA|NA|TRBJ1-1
CAWTSGPDEAFF
TGTGCCTGGACCTCAGGCCCCGATGAAGCTTTCTTT
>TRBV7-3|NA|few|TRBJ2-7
CASSSRLRVYEQYF
TGTGCCAGCAGCTCTCGACTACGGGTCTACGAGCAGTACTTC
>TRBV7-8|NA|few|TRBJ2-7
CASSLDTTYEQYF
TGTGCCAGCAGCCTCGACACGACCTACGAGCAGTACTTC
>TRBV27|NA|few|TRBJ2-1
CASSLSFYSYNEQFF
TGTGCCAGCAGTTTATCGTTTTACTCCTACAATGAGCAGTTCTTC
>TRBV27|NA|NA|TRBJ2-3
CASSLESPTDTQYF
TGTGCCAGCAGTTTAGAGTCCCCTACAGATACGCAGTATTTT
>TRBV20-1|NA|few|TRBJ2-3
CSARDGGGHSVDTQYF
TGCAGTGCTAGAGATGGAGGGGGCCATTCGGTGGATACGCAGTATTTT
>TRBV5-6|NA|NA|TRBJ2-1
CASNVGNAGNEQFF
TGTGCCAGCAACGTCGGGAATGCGGGCAATGAGCAGTTCTTC
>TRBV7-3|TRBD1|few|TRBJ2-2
CASSLTGTGAGELFF
TGTGCCAGCAGCTTAACGGGGACAGGGGCCGGGGAGCTGTTTTTT
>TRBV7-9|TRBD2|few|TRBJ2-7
CASSFGGGRNYEQYF
TGTGCCAGCAGCTTTGGTGGCGGGAGAAACTACGAGCAGTACTTC
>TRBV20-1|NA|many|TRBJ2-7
CSARDGGYEQYF
TGCAGTGCACGGGACGGAGGGTACGAGCAGTACTTC
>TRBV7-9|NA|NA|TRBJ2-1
CASSFGSNEQFF
TGTGCCAGCAGCTTCGGGAGCAATGAGCAGTTCTTC
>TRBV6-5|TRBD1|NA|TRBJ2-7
CASSHLPGQGTNEQYF
TGTGCCAGCAGTCACCTCCCGGGACAGGGGACCAACGAGCAGTACTTC
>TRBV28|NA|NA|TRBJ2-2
CASSSVFMGGGRTGELFF
TGTGCCAGCAGTTCTGTCTTCATGGGCGGGGGCCGCACCGGGGAGCTGTTTTTT
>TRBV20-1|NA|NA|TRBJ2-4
CSAPRGGMNIQYF
TGCAGTGCGCCTAGGGGAGGTATGAACATTCAGTACTTC
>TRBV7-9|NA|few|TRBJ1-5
CASSLGSEPQHF
TGTGCCAGCAGCTTAGGGTCGGAGCCCCAGCATTTT
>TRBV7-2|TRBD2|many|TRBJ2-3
CASSFSTSGSGTDTQYF
TGTGCCAGCAGCTTCTCTACTAGCGGGAGTGGCACAGATACGCAGTATTTT
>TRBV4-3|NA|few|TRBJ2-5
CASSQVQRVGETQYF
TGCGCCAGCAGCCAAGTCCAGCGGGTAGGAGAGACCCAGTACTTC
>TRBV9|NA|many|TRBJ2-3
CASGGDTQYF
TGTGCCAGCGGTGGGGATACGCAGTATTTT
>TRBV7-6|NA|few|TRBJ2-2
CASSLTTGERTGELFF
TGTGCCAGCAGCCTAACGACTGGGGAGCGGACCGGGGAGCTGTTTTTT
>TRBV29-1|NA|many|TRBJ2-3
CSVEEYGGRGPDTQYF
TGCAGCGTTGAAGAGTACGGGGGAAGAGGCCCAGATACGCAGTATTTT
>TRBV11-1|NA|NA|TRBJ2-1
CASSSDSQRATSYNEQFF
TGTGCCAGCAGCTCCGACAGCCAAAGAGCTACCTCCTACAATGAGCAGTTCTTC
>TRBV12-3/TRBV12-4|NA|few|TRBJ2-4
CASSLGGHYLFGLAKNIQYF
TGTGCCAGCAGTTTAGGGGGACACTACCTCTTTGGCCTAGCCAAAAACATTCAGTACTTC
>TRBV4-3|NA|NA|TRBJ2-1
CASSQAGTRWYEQFF
TGCGCCAGCAGCCAAGCCGGGACACGGTGGTATGAGCAGTTCTTC
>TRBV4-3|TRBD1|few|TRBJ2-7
CASSQGTGVGEQYF
TGCGCCAGCAGCCAAGGGACAGGGGTTGGCGAGCAGTACTTC
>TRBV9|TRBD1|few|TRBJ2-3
CASSVGTGVDTQYF
TGTGCCAGCAGCGTAGGGACAGGGGTGGATACGCAGTATTTT
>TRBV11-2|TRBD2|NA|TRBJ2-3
CASSFILGLAGASTDTQYF
TGTGCCAGCAGCTTTATTTTAGGACTAGCGGGCGCTAGCACAGATACGCAGTATTTT
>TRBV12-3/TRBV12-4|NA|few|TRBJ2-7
CASSPGHPAYEQYF
TGTGCCAGCAGCCCGGGACATCCAGCCTACGAGCAGTACTTC
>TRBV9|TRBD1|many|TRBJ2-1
CASSTPRDRGGNEQFF
TGTGCCAGCAGCACTCCTCGGGACAGGGGAGGAAATGAGCAGTTCTTC
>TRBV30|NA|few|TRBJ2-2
CAWTRGGELFF
TGTGCCTGGACGCGGGGCGGGGAGCTGTTTTTT
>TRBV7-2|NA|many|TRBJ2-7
CASSFGLIYEQYF
TGTGCCAGCAGCTTTGGACTGATCTACGAGCAGTACTTC
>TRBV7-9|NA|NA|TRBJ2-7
CASGRDGYEQYF
TGTGCCAGCGGCCGGGACGGCTACGAGCAGTACTTC
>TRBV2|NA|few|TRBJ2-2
CASRAQYLFF
TGTGCCAGCAGAGCTCAGTATCTGTTTTTT
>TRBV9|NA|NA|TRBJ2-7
CASSHRDNYEQYF
TGTGCCAGCAGCCACCGGGACAATTACGAGCAGTACTTC
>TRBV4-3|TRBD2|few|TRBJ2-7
CASSQDRLAGELPEQYF
TGCGCCAGCAGCCAAGATAGATTAGCGGGAGAGCTACCCGAGCAGTACTTC
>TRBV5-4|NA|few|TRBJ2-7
CASRIQGLYEQYF
TGTGCCAGCAGGATCCAGGGGCTCTACGAGCAGTACTTC